This T cell receptor beta chain was observed in a study of T cell clones after liver transplantation. Study-level background: TCRbeta sequencing after a pre-transplant mixed lymphocyte reaction identified graft-donor-reactive clones, later tracked in post-transplant blood. Study observations and caveats: Compared with third party-reactive sequences, donor-reactive ones declined more, independent of withdrawal success. A significant post-transplant drop in circulating graft-donor-reactive CD4 TCRbeta sequences occurred in most of the 8 subjects.

In regard to this clone: Its antigen remains unidentified.

Germline V gene sequence: CDR1 GTSNPN, CDR2 SVGIG (reference sequence). V gave up 1 base and J gave up 5 bases; unmatched junction bases: 8. CDR3 length equals 15 residues. Generated by immunoSEQ multiplex PCR, the TCRdb table keeps only in-frame clones and is missing some. Among about 20,000 clones listed, nearly 80% were seen once. Sequenced material: CD8+ T cells from blood, taken more than 53 months after liver transplant. This clonotype was sampled from a human patient who received a liver transplant. These T cells may partly come from the graft donor. The V call is TRBV30, the J call TRBJ2-7, with 10 bases fitting TRBD1. The CDR3 is CAWSEAGQGRHEQYF. The CDR3 nucleotides read TGTGCCTGGAGTGAGGCGGGACAGGGGAGGCACGAGCAGTACTTC.